The 18 T cell receptor beta chains below come from one sample, sequenced in a study of T cell changes during pregnancy in multiple sclerosis. Repertoires were generated with immunoSEQ multiplex PCR, while TCRdb's copy carries only in-frame clones and drops some. The sample lists about 44,000 clones, more than 90% occurring once. Specimen: CD4+ T cells from peripheral blood mononuclear cells, collected in the first trimester of pregnancy. These receptors all come from a female donor with multiple sclerosis, enrolled in a pregnancy study.

The genes are TRBV6-6 and TRBJ1-1; tentatively, D is TRBD1 (5 bases). V was cut by 9 bases and J by 6 bases, with 23 bases left in between. The length of the CDR3 is 15 residues. The germline V gene encodes CDR1 MNHNY and CDR2 SVGAGI (reference sequence). CDR3 coding DNA: TGTGCCAGTACCCGGGCGGGACCGAATGGTGCTGAAGCTTTCTTT. Translating it yields CASTRAGPNGAEAFF.

This clone appeared a few times. The J gene is TRBJ1-2, the V gene TRBV19, with a tentative D call TRBD1 (5 bases). The germline V gene encodes CDR1 LNHDA and CDR2 SQIVND (reference sequence). V was shortened by 7 bases and J by 7 bases, with 22 bases between the two germline ends. This CDR3 comprises 15 residues. CDR3 in DNA: TGTGCCAGTACTACCCCCGGGAGAGGGGTCGGTGGCTACACCTTC. This sequence encodes CASTTPGRGVGGYTF.

The chain is built from TRBV28 and TRBJ1-5; the match to TRBD1 covers 9 bases. This CDR3 spans 16 amino acids. Germline V CDR1 and CDR2: MDHEN, SYDVKM. The V segment lost 5 bases and the J segment 4 bases; nucleotides outside the gene matches: 9. CDR3 sequence (DNA): TGTGCCAGCAGTCTCTACGGACAGGGGCGGAATCAGCCCCAGCATTTT. Its translation: CASSLYGQGRNQPQHF.

This chain uses TRBV19 with TRBJ1-5; 9 bases align to TRBD1. J was trimmed by 0 bases and V by 5 bases; bases with no gene match: 5. The CDR3 is made up of 16 amino acids. Germline V gene data show CDR1 as LNHDA and CDR2 as SQIVND (reference sequence). The DNA for the CDR3 is TGTGCCAGTAGTGGACGGACAGGGGTTAGCAATCAGCCCCAGCATTTT. Residues: CASSGRTGVSNQPQHF.

This chain links TRBV6-5 with TRBJ1-1; D gene ambiguous. V was pared by 7 bases and J by 1 base, with 16 bases between. Per germline, CDR1 MNHEY and CDR2 SVGAGI. This CDR3 region has 15 residues. The CDR3 nucleotides read TGTGCCAGCACTTTGCTATCCTCGGGGAACACTGAAGCTTTCTTT. Protein: CASTLLSSGNTEAFF.

V and J are TRBV19 and TRBJ1-1; 9 nucleotides line up with TRBD1. J gave up 4 bases and V 4 bases, and 13 bases lay outside the gene matches. The germline gives CDR1 LNHDA, CDR2 SQIVND (reference sequence). The CDR3 has 17 amino acids. The CDR3 loop is CASSTQPGQGWFTEAFF. The DNA for the CDR3 is TGTGCCAGTAGTACCCAGCCGGGACAGGGATGGTTCACTGAAGCTTTCTTT. The full variable domain, in which reference TRBV19 and TRBJ1-1 provide the parts outside the CDR3, is DGGITQSPKYLFRKEGQNVTLSCEQNLNHDAMYWYRQDPGQGLRLIYYSQIVNDFQKGDIAEGYSVSREKKESFPLTVTSAQKNPTAFYLCASSTQPGQGWFTEAFFGQGTRLTVV.

The chain uses TRBV11-1 and TRBJ2-2, with 9 bases that match TRBD2. The germline gives CDR1 SGHAT, CDR2 FQDESV (reference sequence). The CDR3 sequence is 17 residues long. Losses at the gene ends were 7 bases for V and 4 bases for J; bases not matched to a gene: 13. Here the CDR3 reads CASNPKRGARSTGELFF. The CDR3 DNA reads TGTGCCAGCAACCCCAAGCGGGGGGCGCGGAGCACCGGGGAGCTGTTTTTT. Full variable domain (outside the CDR3, taken from reference TRBV11-1 and TRBJ2-2): EAEVAQSPRYKITEKSQAVAFWCDPISGHATLYWYRQILGQGPELLVQFQDESVVDDSQLPKDRFSAERLKGVDSTLKIQPAELGDSAMYLCASNPKRGARSTGELFFGEGSRLTVL.

J is TRBJ2-3 and V is TRBV7-2; D unresolved. V lost 2 bases to trimming and J lost 4 bases, with 10 bases between them. CDR1 and CDR2 from the germline V gene are SGHTA and FQGNSA. The CDR3 is made up of 14 amino acids. CDR3 sequence (DNA): TGTGCCAGCAGCTTAAATCCAGTGGCAGATACGCAGTATTTT. Translated, it gives CASSLNPVADTQYF.

The chain has TRBV2 and TRBJ2-7; D perhaps matches TRBD1 (6 bases). In germline, CDR1 is SNHLY, CDR2 FYNNEI. This CDR3 is built from 13 residues. The V gene lost 7 bases and the J gene lost 0 bases, with 10 bases spanning the gap. In nucleotides, the CDR3 is TGTGCCAGCATTTCGGACAGCTCCTACGAGCAGTACTTC. It codes for CASISDSSYEQYF.

This rearrangement joins TRBV21-1 to TRBJ2-5; the D call of TRBD1 is as the table states it, not checked on the DNA. TRBV21-1 is a pseudogene. This CDR3 contains 14 residues. CDR3 region: CASSKESPQGTQYF. The CDR3, as DNA: TGTGCCAGCAGCAAAGAATCCCCGCAGGGGACCCAGTACTTC.

This chain connects TRBV5-1 to TRBJ2-2; 8 nucleotides line up with TRBD2. This CDR3 is 17 amino acids long. The trim removed 3 bases at V and 4 bases at J, leaving 11 bases unmatched. Germline assignment: CDR1 SGHRS and CDR2 YFSETQ. The CDR3 protein is CASSWTSQRESTGELFF. The DNA for the CDR3 is TGCGCCAGCAGCTGGACCTCTCAGCGGGAGAGCACCGGGGAGCTGTTTTTT.

The chain joins TRBV5-6 to TRBJ2-7; 9 bases match TRBD1. Germline CDR1 SGHDT, CDR2 YYEEEE. This CDR3 is 13 amino acids long. The V and J ends lost 4 bases and 3 bases, in that order; junction bases with no gene match: 2. This CDR3 is CASSRDRVYEQYF. The CDR3 coding sequence is TGTGCCAGCAGCCGGGACAGGGTCTACGAGCAGTACTTC. Full variable domain (remainder filled in from reference TRBV5-6 and TRBJ2-7): DAGVTQSPTHLIKTRGQQVTLRCSPKSGHDTVSWYQQALGQGPQFIFQYYEEEERQRGNFPDRFSGHQFPNYSSELNVNALLLGDSALYLCASSRDRVYEQYFGPGTRLTVT.

J is TRBJ2-3 and V is TRBV28; 7 positions match TRBD1. The CDR3 spans 17 residues. V lost 5 bases and J lost 1; bases outside the gene matches: 12. Germline lookup yields CDR1 MDHEN and CDR2 SYDVKM. The CDR3 reads CASSDHVQGFRTDTQYF. In DNA form, the CDR3 reads TGTGCCAGCAGTGATCACGTACAGGGGTTTCGCACAGATACGCAGTATTTT.

J is TRBJ2-5 and V is TRBV6-1; 10 positions match TRBD2. In germline, CDR1 is MNHNS, CDR2 SASEGT. Trimming at V came to 5 bases and at J to 5 bases, leaving 5 bases not matched to a gene. This CDR3 is 14 amino acids long. The CDR3 spells CASSSQTSGETQYF. CDR3 coding DNA: TGTGCCAGCAGTTCCCAGACTAGCGGGGAGACCCAGTACTTC.

This chain connects TRBV28 to TRBJ1-5, with 10 bases matching TRBD1. The CDR3 contains 15 residues. After removal of 5 bases from V and 5 bases from J, the junction contained 6 bases not matched to a gene. CDR1 MDHEN and CDR2 SYDVKM come from the germline V gene. The CDR3 DNA reads TGTGCCAGCAGTCCCGGGACAGGGGTTTATCAGCCCCAGCATTTT. It specifies CASSPGTGVYQPQHF.

This clone was counted a single time. The rearrangement uses TRBV6-4 and TRBJ1-2; 7 bases match TRBD1. CDR1 is MRHNA, CDR2 SNTAGT, per germline. This CDR3 is built from 16 residues. The junction had 13 bases not matched to a gene; V was cut back by 8 bases and J by 1 base. CDR3 bases: TGTGCCAGCTTCAGGGACAGAGTAATTAGTAACTATGGCTACACCTTC. As protein: CASFRDRVISNYGYTF.

The V call is TRBV28, the J call TRBJ2-5, with a weak D call TRBD1 (6 bases). The V gene lost 7 bases and the J gene lost 4 bases, with 16 bases spanning the gap. Germline loops: CDR1 MDHEN, CDR2 SYDVKM. The CDR3 contains 14 residues. The CDR3 protein is CASTRGSGTETQYF. Written as DNA, the CDR3 is TGTGCCAGCACGAGGGGGAGTGGGACAGAGACCCAGTACTTC. Looking up the rest from reference TRBV28 and TRBJ2-5 gives the full variable domain: DVKVTQSSRYLVKRTGEKVFLECVQDMDHENMFWYRQDPGLGLRLIYFSYDVKMKEKGDIPEGYSVSREKKERFSLILESASTNQTSMYLCASTRGSGTETQYFGPGTRLLVL.

The chain carries TRBV21-1 and TRBJ2-5; TRBD1, the table's D call, was not compared with the DNA. TRBV21-1 is designated a pseudogene. The CDR3 consists of 14 residues. The CDR3 DNA sequence: TGTGCCAGCGTGGACAGGGGGCTTGAGGAGACCCAGTACTTC. Translation: CASVDRGLEETQYF.